The clone carrying this TCR beta chain was counted between two and nine times. Its cognate antigen is unknown. A multiplex PCR was run with 60 Vbeta primers and 13 Jbeta primers. Methods used by the authors: An analysis performed later counted 75 million to 80 million unique TCR beta chains (roughly 11 million of them shared). Measured with immunoSEQ multiplex PCR; TCRdb has only the in-frame clones, and not every one. D and trimming come from the DNA, and the V and J calls and clone size come from that table. The sample records more than 85,000 clones, around 80% being singletons. V was clipped by 1 base and J by 10 bases, with 10 bases between them. CDR3 length: 11 amino acids. Germline assignment: CDR1 GTSNPN and CDR2 SVGIG (reference sequence). This record belongs to a study of cytomegalovirus exposure and HLA in healthy donors. General observations from the study: There was a cluster of highly shared sequence variants that was likely a sequencing artifact. Cytomegalovirus association was listed for 164 TCR beta chains. Information on immune exposure was restricted to one variable (CMV serostatus).

V usage is TRBV30 and J usage is TRBJ1-1; D may be TRBD1 (6 bases). Sequencing used PBMCs. The receptor was isolated from a male donor in good health and CMV-seropositive. The CDR3 coding sequence is TGTGCCTGGAGTGCCCAGGGGCGAGCTTTCTTT. Its translation: CAWSAQGRAFF.